This T cell receptor beta chain derives from a study of shared clonotypes between healthy human individuals. Study background: Serving as donors were two women and three men, whose ages spanned 18 to 49.

Original handling: With immunoSEQ giving junction-only sequences and no quality scores, filtering differed. Sequencing used immunoSEQ multiplex PCR; TCRdb keeps in-frame clones, though not all of them. V and J calls and clone size are given by that table; D and trimming were obtained from the DNA. The sample lists 2 million to 2.5 million clones, 85% to 95% occurring once. Deletions cut 7 bases from V and 7 bases from J, with 14 bases between. CDR3 size: 12 residues. The germline gives CDR1 SNHLY, CDR2 FYNNEI. V gene TRBV2 combines with J gene TRBJ2-7; TRBD2 might be the D (6 bases). The TCR originated in a man younger than 35 in good health. Some clones in this sample may be carry-over from other donors' samples. Input material: naive CD4+ T cells from PBMCs. Subset described: CD45RA+ positively selected. CDR3 region: CASKIGAGEQYF. In DNA form, the CDR3 reads TGTGCCAGCAAGATCGGGGCGGGGGAGCAGTACTTC.